This TCR beta chain was identified during a study of blood T cell repertoires in COVID-19. Study in general: COVID-19 samples collected from the United States, Italy and Spain covered acute and convalescent phases. Sample material is recorded as cDNA or gDNA derived from T cells, B-cell-depleted T cells, or PBMCs.

Some clones are missing from TCRdb's copy, which holds only in-frame ones; the method was immunoSEQ multiplex PCR. The sample has approximately 200,000 clones, around 89% seen once. CDR1 is MGHRA and CDR2 is YSYEKL in the germline V gene. V was cut by 1 base and J by 2 bases, with 11 bases left in between. This CDR3 region has 15 residues. The sequence was collected from a man aged 30 to 45 who had recovered from COVID-19. Sequenced material: PBMCs or T cells enriched from blood (not recorded which). The chain uses TRBV4-1 and TRBJ2-5; tentatively, D is TRBD1 (6 bases). The CDR3: CASSQGTARQETQYF. DNA of the CDR3: TGCGCCAGCAGCCAAGGGACAGCAAGGCAAGAGACCCAGTACTTC.